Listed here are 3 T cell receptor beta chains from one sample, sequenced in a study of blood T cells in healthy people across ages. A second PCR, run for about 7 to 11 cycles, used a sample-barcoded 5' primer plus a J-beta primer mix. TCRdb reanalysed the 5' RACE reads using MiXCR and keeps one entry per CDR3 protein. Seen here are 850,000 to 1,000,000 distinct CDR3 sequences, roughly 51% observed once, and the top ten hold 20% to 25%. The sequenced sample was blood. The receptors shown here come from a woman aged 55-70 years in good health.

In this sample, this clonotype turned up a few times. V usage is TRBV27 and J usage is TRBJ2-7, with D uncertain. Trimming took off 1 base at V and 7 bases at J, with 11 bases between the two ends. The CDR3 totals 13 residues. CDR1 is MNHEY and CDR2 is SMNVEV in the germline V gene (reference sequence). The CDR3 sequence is CASSLYGLTEQYF. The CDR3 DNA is TGTGCCAGCAGTTTATATGGGTTGACAGAGCAGTACTTC.

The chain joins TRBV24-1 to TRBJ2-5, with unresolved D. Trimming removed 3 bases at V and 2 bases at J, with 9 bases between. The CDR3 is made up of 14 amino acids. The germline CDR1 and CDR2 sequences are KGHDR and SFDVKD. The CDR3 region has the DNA TGTGCCACCAGTGATGTTGGAGCACAAGAGACCCAGTACTTC. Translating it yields CATSDVGAQETQYF.

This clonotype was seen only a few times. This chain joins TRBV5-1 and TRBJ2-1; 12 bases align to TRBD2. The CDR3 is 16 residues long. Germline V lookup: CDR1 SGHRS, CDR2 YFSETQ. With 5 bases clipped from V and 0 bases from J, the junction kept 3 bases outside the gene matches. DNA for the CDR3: TGCGCCAGCAGTACGACTAGCGGGAGCTCCTACAATGAGCAGTTCTTC. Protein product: CASSTTSGSSYNEQFF.